This T cell receptor (beta chain) was identified during a study of patients and donors after allogeneic stem cell transplantation (dated by TCRdb to the early 2020s). The method was RT-PCR. Sequencing was carried out with a NextSeq 550. Clones were called with MiXCR by TCRdb after fastp trimmed the public reads at Q25, and only in-frame beta chains were retained. Each entry merges the rows of one CDR3 protein and shows their most common DNA and genes. The sample contains about 110,000 distinct CDR3 sequences, around 35% of them found a single time. Around 30% of the sample lies in the top ten. Looking up the germline V gene yields CDR1 LGHNA and CDR2 YSLEER. Inclusive of the bounding cysteine and phenylalanine, the CDR3 is 18 residues long. The kept DNA is CDR3 alone, 54 bases in frame from the first base. For this chain, trimming is 0 bases at the V end and 8 bases at the J end, and the number of junction bases without a gene match is 15.

Remarks on this clonotype: Its antigen is unknown. Base qualities were left out, and no much larger clone turns up one base away.

Recombination linked TRBV4-3 to TRBJ1-4; 7 junctional bases match TRBD1. Sequenced material: blood, either unsorted or a sorted T cell fraction (not recorded which). The TCR originated in a human donor who was either an allogeneic HSCT recipient or a stem cell or donor lymphocyte infusion donor (not recorded which). It is not recorded whose cells these are; they may come from a transplant donor. CDR3 reads: CASSQDVLSSGGGEKLFF. The DNA is TGCGCCAGCAGCCAAGACGTACTTTCTTCAGGGGGTGGCGAAAAACTGTTTTTT.